These 15 T cell receptor beta chains originate from one sample sequenced in a study of blood T cell repertoires in COVID-19. The table came from immunoSEQ multiplex PCR; TCRdb's copy has only in-frame clones and leaves some out. The sample shows under 95,000 clones, 75% to 95% of them seen only once. Material for sequencing was peripheral blood. These receptors came from a woman in her forties or fifties in a cohort sampled during active COVID-19.

The chain uses TRBV18 and TRBJ1-3, with 8 bases aligning to TRBD1. This CDR3 has 17 amino acids. Germline CDR1 and CDR2: KGHSH and LQKENI. V shed 0 bases, J shed 2 bases, and the junction held 6 bases outside the gene matches. CDR3 amino acids: CASSPPSRGLAGNTIYF. The CDR3 DNA reads TGTGCCAGCTCACCACCCTCCAGGGGGCTAGCTGGAAACACCATATATTTT.

V gene TRBV7-9 combines with J gene TRBJ2-1; TRBD1 aligns across 9 bases. Germline V gene lookup returns CDR1 SEHNR and CDR2 FQNEAQ (reference sequence). The CDR3 totals 16 residues. The trim removed 7 bases at V and 3 bases at J, leaving 10 bases unmatched. CDR3 loop: CASTVWGQGNYNEQFF. The CDR3 coding sequence is TGTGCCAGCACCGTATGGGGACAGGGAAACTACAATGAGCAGTTCTTC.

The V and J genes are TRBV6-6 and TRBJ2-5; D is possibly TRBD1 (5 bases). Trimming stripped 7 bases from V and 3 bases from J, with 12 bases between. This CDR3 comprises 13 residues. Germline CDR1 is MNHNY and CDR2 is SVGAGI (reference sequence). CDR3 DNA: TGTGCCAGCAATCAGGGCAGGGAAGAGACCCAGTACTTC. This codes for CASNQGREETQYF.

This chain connects TRBV9 to TRBJ1-4; 7 bases agree with TRBD1. CDR1 SGDLS and CDR2 YYNGEE come from the germline V gene. The CDR3 loop spans 13 amino acids. V was clipped by 3 bases and J by 11 bases; unmatched bases: 7. CDR3 nucleotides: TGTGCCAGCAGCGCCACAGGGGAACAGAAACTGTTTTTT. Protein product: CASSATGEQKLFF.

CDR3 protein: CSVGLAESSYNEQFF. For the CDR3, the DNA is TGCAGCGTTGGACTAGCTGAAAGCTCCTACAATGAGCAGTTCTTC. This chain connects TRBV29-1 to TRBJ2-1; TRBD2 aligns across 7 bases. This CDR3 has 15 residues. Losses at the gene ends were 4 bases for V and 0 bases for J; bases not matched to a gene: 6. Per germline, CDR1 SQVTM and CDR2 ANQGSEA.

This clone was seen only once. This sequence joins TRBV27 and TRBJ2-2, with D perhaps matching TRBD1 (6 bases). CDR1 and CDR2 from the germline V gene are MNHEY and SMNVEV (reference sequence). CDR3 length equals 17 residues. The V and J ends lost 6 bases and 6 bases respectively, with 23 bases between them. The CDR3 DNA is TGTGCCAGCAGCCCTACGACTTACAGGGCGAGGGCCGGGGAGCTGTTTTTT. Amino acids: CASSPTTYRARAGELFF.

This clone has a single count. V gene TRBV5-1 combines with J gene TRBJ1-2; 10 bases match TRBD1. V dropped 3 bases and J dropped 2; count of bases not matched to a gene: 4. CDR1 and CDR2 from the germline V gene are SGHRS and YFSETQ. The CDR3 contains 15 residues. For the CDR3, the DNA is TGCGCCAGCAGCTCACCGGACAGGGGGAACTATGGCTACACCTTC. Translating it yields CASSSPDRGNYGYTF. The whole variable domain, filled in from reference TRBV5-1 and TRBJ1-2, reads KAGVTQTPRYLIKTRGQQVTLSCSPISGHRSVSWYQQTPGQGLQFLFEYFSETQRNKGNFPGRFSGRQFSNSRSEMNVSTLELGDSALYLCASSSPDRGNYGYTFGSGTRLTVV.

This clone was seen a few times. V usage is TRBV7-2 and J usage is TRBJ2-7, with 10 positions matching TRBD1. CDR3 length: 15 residues. From germline, CDR1 is SGHTA and CDR2 FQGNSA. Unmatched junction bases numbered 8, after V lost 7 bases and J lost 2 bases. In DNA form, the CDR3 reads TGTGCCAGCACCCTTACCGGGACAGGGGCCTACGAGCAGTACTTC. Its translation: CASTLTGTGAYEQYF.

The V and J genes are TRBV27 and TRBJ1-5; the match to TRBD1 covers 7 bases. CDR1 is MNHEY, CDR2 SMNVEV, per germline (reference sequence). The CDR3 extends over 14 amino acids. V lost 4 bases, J lost 9 bases, and 9 bases stayed unmatched. The CDR3 loop is CASSSRTGPSPQHF. Written as DNA, the CDR3 is TGTGCCAGCAGTTCCCGGACAGGCCCCTCGCCCCAGCATTTT.

The rearrangement joins TRBV11-2 to TRBJ2-5; TRBD2 aligns across 15 bases. The germline V gene encodes CDR1 SGHAT and CDR2 FQNNGV. There are 17 residues in the CDR3. J lost 5 bases, V lost 1 base, and 5 bases had no gene match. CDR3 sequence (DNA): TGTGCCAGCAGCTTAGGCGGGACTAGCGGGGGGCGGGAGACCCAGTACTTC. This sequence encodes CASSLGGTSGGRETQYF.

This chain joins TRBV6-5 and TRBJ2-3; the match to TRBD1 covers 10 bases. Per the germline V gene, CDR1 is MNHEY and CDR2 is SVGAGI. The junction had 10 bases not matched to a gene; V was cut back by 6 bases and J by 7 bases. This CDR3 is built from 15 residues. CDR3 in amino acids: CASRPSGTGENTQYF. The DNA of the CDR3 is TGTGCCAGCAGACCGTCCGGGACAGGGGAAAATACGCAGTATTTT.

This rearrangement joins TRBV28 to TRBJ2-7, with 10 bases lining up with TRBD2. V lost 2 bases and J lost 4; bases outside the gene matches: 5. Looked up from germline, CDR1 is MDHEN and CDR2 is SYDVKM. The CDR3 extends over 15 amino acids. The CDR3 region has the DNA TGTGCCAGCAGTTTAGTCGCTAGCGGGAGTTACGAGCAGTACTTC. Translating it yields CASSLVASGSYEQYF.

By its share, this clone is medium-sized. The chain employs TRBV19 and TRBJ2-2; D is perhaps TRBD2 (6 bases). The V gene's germline CDR1 is LNHDA and CDR2 SQIVND (reference sequence). There are 14 residues in the CDR3. V was cut by 6 bases and J by 3 bases, with 11 bases left in between. The CDR3 DNA follows: TGTGCCAGTAGCCCGGACTATTACACCGGGGAGCTGTTTTTT. Translating it yields CASSPDYYTGELFF.

The chain is built from TRBV18 and TRBJ2-1; TRBD2 matches 15 bases. The CDR3 runs to 17 residues. The ends lost 3 bases at V and 6 bases at J; junction bases unmatched: 6. CDR1 is KGHSH, CDR2 LQKENI, per germline. CDR3 nucleotide sequence: TGTGCCAGCTCACCGGGACTAGCGGGGGGCAGGGGCAATGAGCAGTTCTTC. Translation gives CASSPGLAGGRGNEQFF.

V usage is TRBV18 and J usage is TRBJ2-7; TRBD1 aligns across 8 bases. The CDR3 has 16 amino acids. CDR1 and CDR2 from the germline V gene are KGHSH and LQKENI. Trimming cost V 1 base and J 0 bases; bases outside gene matches: 5. The DNA of the CDR3 is TGTGCCAGCTCACCACAGGCACAGGGGGGCTCCTACGAGCAGTACTTC. Protein product: CASSPQAQGGSYEQYF.